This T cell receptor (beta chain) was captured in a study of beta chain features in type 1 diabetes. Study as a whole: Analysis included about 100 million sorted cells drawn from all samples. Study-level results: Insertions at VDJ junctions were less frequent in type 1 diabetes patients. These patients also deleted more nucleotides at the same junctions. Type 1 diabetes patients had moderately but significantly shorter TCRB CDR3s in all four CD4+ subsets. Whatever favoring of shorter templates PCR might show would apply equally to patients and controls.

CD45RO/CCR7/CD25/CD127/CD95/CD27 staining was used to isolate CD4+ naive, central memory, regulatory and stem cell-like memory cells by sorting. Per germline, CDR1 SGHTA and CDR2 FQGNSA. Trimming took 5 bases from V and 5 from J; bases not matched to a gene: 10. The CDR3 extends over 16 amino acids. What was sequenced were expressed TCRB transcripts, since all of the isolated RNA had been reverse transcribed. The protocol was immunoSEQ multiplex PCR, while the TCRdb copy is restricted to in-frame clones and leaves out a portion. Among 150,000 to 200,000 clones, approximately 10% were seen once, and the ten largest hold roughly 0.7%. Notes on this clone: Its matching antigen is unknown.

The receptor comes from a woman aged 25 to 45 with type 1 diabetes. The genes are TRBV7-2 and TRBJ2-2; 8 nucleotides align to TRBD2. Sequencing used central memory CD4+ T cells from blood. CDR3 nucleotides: TGTGCCAGCAGCGGACGGACTAGCTCCCGAACCGGGGAGCTGTTTTTT. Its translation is CASSGRTSSRTGELFF.